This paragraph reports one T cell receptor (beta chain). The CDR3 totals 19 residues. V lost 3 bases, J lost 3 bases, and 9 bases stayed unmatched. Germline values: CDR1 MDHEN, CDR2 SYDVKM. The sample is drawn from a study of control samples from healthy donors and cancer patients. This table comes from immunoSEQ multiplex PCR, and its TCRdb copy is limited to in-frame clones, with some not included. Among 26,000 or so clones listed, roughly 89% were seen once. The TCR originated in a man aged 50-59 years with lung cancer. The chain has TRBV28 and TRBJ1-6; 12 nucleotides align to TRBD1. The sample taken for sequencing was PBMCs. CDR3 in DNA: TGTGCCAGCAGTTTTTTTGACTGGGACAGGGGGCTCTATAATTCACCCCTCCACTTT. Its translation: CASSFFDWDRGLYNSPLHF.